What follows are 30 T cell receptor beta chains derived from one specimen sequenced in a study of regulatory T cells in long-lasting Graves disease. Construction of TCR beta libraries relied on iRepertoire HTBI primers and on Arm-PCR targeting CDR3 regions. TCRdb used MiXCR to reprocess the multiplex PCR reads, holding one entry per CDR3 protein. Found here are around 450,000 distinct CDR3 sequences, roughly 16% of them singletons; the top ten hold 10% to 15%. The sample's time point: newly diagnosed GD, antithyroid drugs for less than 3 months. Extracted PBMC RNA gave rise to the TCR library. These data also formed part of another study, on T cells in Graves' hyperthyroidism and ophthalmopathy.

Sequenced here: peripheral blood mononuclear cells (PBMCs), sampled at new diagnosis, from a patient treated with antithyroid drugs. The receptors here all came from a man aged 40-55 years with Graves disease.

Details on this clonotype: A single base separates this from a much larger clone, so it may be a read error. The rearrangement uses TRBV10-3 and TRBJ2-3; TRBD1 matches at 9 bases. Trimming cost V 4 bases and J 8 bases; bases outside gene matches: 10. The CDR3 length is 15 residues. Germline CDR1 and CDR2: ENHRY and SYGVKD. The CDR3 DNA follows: TGTGCCATCAGTGGGACAGGGGCGTTTAGGACTACGCAGTATTTT. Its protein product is CAISGTGAFRTTQYF.

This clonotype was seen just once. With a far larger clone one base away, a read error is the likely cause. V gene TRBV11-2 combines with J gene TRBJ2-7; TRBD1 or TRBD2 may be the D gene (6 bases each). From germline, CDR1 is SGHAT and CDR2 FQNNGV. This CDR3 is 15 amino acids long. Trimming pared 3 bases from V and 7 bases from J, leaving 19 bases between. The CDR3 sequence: CASSLTRGPYNEQYF. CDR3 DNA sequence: TGTGCCAGCAGCTTGACACGGGGGCCATACAATGAGCAGTACTTC.

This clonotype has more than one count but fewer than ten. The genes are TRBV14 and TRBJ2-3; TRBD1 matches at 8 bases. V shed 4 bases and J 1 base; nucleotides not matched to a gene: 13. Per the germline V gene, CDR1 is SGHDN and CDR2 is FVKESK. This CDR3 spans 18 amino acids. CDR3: CASSRDLRQGWGTDTQYF. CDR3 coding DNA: TGTGCCAGCAGCCGGGACCTACGACAGGGGTGGGGCACAGATACGCAGTATTTT.

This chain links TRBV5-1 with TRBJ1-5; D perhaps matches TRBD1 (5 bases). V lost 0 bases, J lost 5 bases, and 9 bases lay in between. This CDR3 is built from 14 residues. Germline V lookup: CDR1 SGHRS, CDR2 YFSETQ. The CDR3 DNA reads TGCGCCAGCAGCTTGGAGGGCAGGGATCAGCCCCAGCATTTT. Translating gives CASSLEGRDQPQHF.

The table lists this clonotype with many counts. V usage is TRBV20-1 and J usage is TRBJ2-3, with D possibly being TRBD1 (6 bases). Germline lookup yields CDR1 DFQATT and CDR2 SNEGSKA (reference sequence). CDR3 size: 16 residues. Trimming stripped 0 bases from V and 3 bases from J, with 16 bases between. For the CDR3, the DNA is TGCAGTGCTAGAGAGGGGGACATTCTCCGTACAGATACGCAGTATTTT. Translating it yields CSAREGDILRTDTQYF.

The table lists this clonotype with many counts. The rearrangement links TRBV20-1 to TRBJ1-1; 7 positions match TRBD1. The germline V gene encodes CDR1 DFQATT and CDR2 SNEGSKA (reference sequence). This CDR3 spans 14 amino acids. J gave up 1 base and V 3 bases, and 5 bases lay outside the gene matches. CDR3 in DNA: TGCAGTGCTAGCCCACAGGGGCCGAACACTGAAGCTTTCTTT. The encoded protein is CSASPQGPNTEAFF.

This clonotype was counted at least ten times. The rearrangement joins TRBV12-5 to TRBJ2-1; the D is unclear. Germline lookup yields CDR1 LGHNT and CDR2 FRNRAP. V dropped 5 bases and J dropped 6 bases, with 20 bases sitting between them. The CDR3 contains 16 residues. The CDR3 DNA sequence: TGTGCTAGTGGTCCACTTGAGTTTAGCAAAGGCAATGAGCAGTTCTTC. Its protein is CASGPLEFSKGNEQFF.

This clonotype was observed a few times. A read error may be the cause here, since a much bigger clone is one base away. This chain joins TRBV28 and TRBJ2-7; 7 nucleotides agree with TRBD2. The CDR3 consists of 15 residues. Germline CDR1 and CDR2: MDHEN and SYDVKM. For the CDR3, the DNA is TGTGCCAGCAGCCTAAGTGGCGGGAGCTCCCACGAGCAGTACTTC. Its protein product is CASSLSGGSSHEQYF.

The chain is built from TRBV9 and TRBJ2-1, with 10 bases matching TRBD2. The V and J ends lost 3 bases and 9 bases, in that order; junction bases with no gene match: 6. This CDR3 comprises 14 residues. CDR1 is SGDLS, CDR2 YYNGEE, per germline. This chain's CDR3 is CASSAAGGPIEQFF. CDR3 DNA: TGTGCCAGCAGCGCAGCGGGAGGGCCTATTGAGCAGTTCTTC.

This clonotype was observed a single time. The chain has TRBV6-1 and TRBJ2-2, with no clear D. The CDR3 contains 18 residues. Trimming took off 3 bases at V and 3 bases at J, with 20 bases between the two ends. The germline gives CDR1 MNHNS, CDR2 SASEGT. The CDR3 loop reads CASSDGLTVPSDTGELFF. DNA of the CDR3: TGTGCCAGCAGTGATGGGTTGACGGTTCCTAGTGACACCGGGGAGCTGTTTTTT.

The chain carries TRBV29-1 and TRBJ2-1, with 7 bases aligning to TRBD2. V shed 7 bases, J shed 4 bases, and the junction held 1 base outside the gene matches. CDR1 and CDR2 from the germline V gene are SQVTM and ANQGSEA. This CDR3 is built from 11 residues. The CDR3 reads CSGRGYNEQFF. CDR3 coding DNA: TGCAGCGGGCGGGGGTACAATGAGCAGTTCTTC.

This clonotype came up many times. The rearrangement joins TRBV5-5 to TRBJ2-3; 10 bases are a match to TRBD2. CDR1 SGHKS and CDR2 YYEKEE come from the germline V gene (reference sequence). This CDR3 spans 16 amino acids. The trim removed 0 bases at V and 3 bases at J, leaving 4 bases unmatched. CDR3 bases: TGTGCCAGCAGCTTGGCCCATAGCGGGAGGACAGATACGCAGTATTTT. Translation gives CASSLAHSGRTDTQYF.

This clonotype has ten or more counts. The CDR3 reads CASSHFAIARGKDTEAFF. In DNA form, the CDR3 reads TGTGCCAGCAGTCACTTTGCTATAGCGCGGGGTAAGGACACTGAAGCTTTCTTT. V is TRBV28 and J is TRBJ1-1; D unresolved. From germline, CDR1 is MDHEN and CDR2 SYDVKM. CDR3 size: 18 residues. V shed 5 bases and J shed 3 bases, with 25 bases lying between them.

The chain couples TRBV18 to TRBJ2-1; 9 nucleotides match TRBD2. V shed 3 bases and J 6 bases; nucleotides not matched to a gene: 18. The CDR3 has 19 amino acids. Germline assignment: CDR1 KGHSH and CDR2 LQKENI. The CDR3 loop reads CASSPSMGAAGGQRNEQFF. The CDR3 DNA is TGTGCCAGCTCACCTTCTATGGGGGCAGCGGGAGGACAACGCAATGAGCAGTTCTTC.

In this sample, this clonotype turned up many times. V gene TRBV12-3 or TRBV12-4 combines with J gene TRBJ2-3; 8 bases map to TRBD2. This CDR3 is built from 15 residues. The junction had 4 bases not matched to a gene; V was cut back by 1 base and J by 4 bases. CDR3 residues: CASSLGLAISDTQYF. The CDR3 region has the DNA TGTGCCAGCAGTTTAGGACTAGCGATTTCAGATACGCAGTATTTT.

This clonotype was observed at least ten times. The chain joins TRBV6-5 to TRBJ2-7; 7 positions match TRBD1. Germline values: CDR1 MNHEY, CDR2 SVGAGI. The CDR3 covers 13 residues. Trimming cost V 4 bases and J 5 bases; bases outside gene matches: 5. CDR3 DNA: TGTGCCAGCAGTTCAGGGACAGTGAACGAGCAGTACTTC. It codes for CASSSGTVNEQYF.

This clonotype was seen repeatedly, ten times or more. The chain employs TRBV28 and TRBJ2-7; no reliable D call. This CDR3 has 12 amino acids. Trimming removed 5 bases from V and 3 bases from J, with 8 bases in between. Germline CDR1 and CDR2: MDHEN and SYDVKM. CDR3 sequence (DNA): TGTGCCAGCAGTCGGACGTTCTACGAGCAGTACTTC. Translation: CASSRTFYEQYF.

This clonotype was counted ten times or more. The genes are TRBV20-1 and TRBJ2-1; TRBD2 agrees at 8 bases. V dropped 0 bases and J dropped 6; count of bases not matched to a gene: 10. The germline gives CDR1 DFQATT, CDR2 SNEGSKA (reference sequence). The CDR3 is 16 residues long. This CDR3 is CSARDSFRLAGNEQFF. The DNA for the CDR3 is TGCAGTGCTAGAGATAGTTTTCGGCTAGCGGGCAATGAGCAGTTCTTC.

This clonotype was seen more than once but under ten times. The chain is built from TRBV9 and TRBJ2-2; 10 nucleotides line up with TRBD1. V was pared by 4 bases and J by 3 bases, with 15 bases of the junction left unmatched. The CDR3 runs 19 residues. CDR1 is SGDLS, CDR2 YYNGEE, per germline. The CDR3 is CASSPTSWPGQGYTGELFF. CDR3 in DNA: TGTGCCAGCAGCCCCACGAGCTGGCCGGGACAGGGGTACACCGGGGAGCTGTTTTTT.

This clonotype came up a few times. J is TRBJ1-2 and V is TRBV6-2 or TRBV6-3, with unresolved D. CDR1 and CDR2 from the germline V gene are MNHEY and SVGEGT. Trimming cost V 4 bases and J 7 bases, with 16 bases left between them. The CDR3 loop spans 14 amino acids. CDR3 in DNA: TGTGCCAGCAGTTCCTTAATTCGGGAGGGTGGCTACACCTTC. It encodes CASSSLIREGGYTF.

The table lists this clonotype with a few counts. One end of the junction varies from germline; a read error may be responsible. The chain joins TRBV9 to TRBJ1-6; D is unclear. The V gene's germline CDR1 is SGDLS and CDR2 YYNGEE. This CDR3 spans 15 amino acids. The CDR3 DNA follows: TGTGCCAGCACCGTAGAGGACGGATCTAATTCACCCCTCCACTTT. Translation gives CASTVEDGSNSPLHF.

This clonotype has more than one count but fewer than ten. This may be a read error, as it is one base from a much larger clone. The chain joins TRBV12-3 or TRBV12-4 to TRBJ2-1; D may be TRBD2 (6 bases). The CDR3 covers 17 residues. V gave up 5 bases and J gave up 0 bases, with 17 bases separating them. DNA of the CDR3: TGTGCCAGCAGTGACCTGGGGGGAGAGTCCTCCTACAATGAGCAGTTCTTC. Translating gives CASSDLGGESSYNEQFF.

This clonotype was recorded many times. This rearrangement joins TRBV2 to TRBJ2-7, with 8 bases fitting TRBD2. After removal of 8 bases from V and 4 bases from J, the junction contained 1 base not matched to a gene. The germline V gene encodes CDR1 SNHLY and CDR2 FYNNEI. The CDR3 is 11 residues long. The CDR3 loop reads CASGGGYEQYF. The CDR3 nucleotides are TGTGCCAGCGGCGGGGGGTACGAGCAGTACTTC.

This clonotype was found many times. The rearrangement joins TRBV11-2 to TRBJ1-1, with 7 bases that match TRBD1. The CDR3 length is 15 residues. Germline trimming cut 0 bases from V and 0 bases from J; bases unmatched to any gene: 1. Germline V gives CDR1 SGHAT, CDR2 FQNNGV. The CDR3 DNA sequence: TGTGCCAGCAGCTTAGAAGGGGGCCTGAACACTGAAGCTTTCTTT. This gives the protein CASSLEGGLNTEAFF.

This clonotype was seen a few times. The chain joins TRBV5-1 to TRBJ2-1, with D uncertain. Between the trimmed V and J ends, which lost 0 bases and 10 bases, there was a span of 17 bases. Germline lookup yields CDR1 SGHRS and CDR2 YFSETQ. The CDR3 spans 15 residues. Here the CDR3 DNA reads TGCGCCAGCAGCTTGGACAGCACCCTAGGAGTCGAGCAGTTCTTC. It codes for CASSLDSTLGVEQFF.

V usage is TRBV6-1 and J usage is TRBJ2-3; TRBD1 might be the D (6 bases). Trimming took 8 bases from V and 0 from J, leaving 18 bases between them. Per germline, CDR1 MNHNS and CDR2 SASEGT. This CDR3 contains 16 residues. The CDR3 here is CASQDRPFTSTDTQYF. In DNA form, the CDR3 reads TGTGCCAGCCAGGACAGACCTTTTACTAGCACAGATACGCAGTATTTT.

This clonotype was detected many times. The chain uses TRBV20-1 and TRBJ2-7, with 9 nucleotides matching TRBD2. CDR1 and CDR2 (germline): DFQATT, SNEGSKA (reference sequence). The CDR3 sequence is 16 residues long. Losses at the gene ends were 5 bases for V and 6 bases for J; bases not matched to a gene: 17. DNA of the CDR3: TGCAGTGCTCCCCCGACGAGGAGCGGGAGGATTGTCGAGCAGTACTTC. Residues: CSAPPTRSGRIVEQYF.

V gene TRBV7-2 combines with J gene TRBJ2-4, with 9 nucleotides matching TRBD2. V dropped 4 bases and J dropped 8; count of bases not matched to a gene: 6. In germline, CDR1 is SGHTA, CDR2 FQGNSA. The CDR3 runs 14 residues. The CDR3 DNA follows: TGTGCCAGCAGCTCGGGCGGGAGGGGGGACATTCAGTACTTC. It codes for CASSSGGRGDIQYF.

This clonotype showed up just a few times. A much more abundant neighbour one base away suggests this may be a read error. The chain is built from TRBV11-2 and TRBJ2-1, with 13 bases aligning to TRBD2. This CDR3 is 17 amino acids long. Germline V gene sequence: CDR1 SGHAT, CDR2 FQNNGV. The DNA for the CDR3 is TGTGCCGGCAGGCACTCCACCGGGACTAGCGGGAAGAATGAGCAGTTCTTC. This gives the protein CAGRHSTGTSGKNEQFF.

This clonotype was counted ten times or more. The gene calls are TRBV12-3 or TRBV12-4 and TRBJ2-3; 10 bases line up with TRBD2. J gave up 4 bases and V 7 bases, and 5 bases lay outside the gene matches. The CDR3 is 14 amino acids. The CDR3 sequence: CASTLAGPPDTQYF. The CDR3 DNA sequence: TGTGCCAGCACACTAGCGGGACCCCCAGATACGCAGTATTTT.